This T cell receptor beta chain was observed in a study of T cell responses to AZD1222 COVID-19 vaccine. Study-level results: Just a handful of AZD1222 recipients tested seropositive at baseline.

The protocol was immunoSEQ multiplex PCR, while the TCRdb copy is restricted to in-frame clones and leaves out a portion. The sample has 90,000 to 130,000 clones, 88% seen once; the top ten hold 1.6%. The V gene lost 5 bases and the J gene lost 4 bases, with 9 bases spanning the gap. CDR1 and CDR2 from the germline V gene are MNHNS and SASEGT. CDR3 length: 13 amino acids. In the case of this clone: The antigen is undetermined.

This sequence joins TRBV6-1 and TRBJ1-5, with D tentatively TRBD1 (5 bases). The sample consisted of peripheral blood, taken on day 0 of AZD1222 vaccination. The TCR sequence derives from an adult in good health. CDR3 sequence reads: CASSQNRNQPQHF. CDR3 sequence (DNA): TGTGCCAGCAGTCAGAACAGGAATCAGCCCCAGCATTTT.